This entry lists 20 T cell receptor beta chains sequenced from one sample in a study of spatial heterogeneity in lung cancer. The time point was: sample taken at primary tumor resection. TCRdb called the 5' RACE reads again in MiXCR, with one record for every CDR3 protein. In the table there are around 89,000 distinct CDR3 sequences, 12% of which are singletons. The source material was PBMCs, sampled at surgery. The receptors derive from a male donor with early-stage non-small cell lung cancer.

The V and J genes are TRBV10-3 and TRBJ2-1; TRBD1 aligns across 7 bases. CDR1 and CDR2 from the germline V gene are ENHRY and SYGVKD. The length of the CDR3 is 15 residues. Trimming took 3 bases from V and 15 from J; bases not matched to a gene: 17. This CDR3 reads CAISDPPGTAENLFF. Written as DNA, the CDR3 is TGTGCCATCAGTGACCCTCCCGGGACAGCCGAAAATCTGTTCTTC.

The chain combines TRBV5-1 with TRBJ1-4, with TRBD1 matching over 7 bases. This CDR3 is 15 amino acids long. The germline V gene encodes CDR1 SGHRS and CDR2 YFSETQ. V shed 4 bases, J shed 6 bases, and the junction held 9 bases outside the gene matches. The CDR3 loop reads CASSPRTGGDEKLFF. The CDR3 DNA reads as TGCGCCAGCAGCCCTCGGACAGGCGGGGATGAAAAACTGTTTTTT. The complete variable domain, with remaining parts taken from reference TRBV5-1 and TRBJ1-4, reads KAGVTQTPRYLIKTRGQQVTLSCSPISGHRSVSWYQQTPGQGLQFLFEYFSETQRNKGNFPGRFSGRQFSNSRSEMNVSTLELGDSALYLCASSPRTGGDEKLFFGSGTQLSVL.

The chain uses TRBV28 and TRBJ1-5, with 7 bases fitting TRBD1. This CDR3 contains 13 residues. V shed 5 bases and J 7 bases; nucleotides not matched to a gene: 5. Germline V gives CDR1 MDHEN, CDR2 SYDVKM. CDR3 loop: CASSTGVGQPQHF. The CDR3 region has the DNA TGTGCCAGCAGTACAGGGGTTGGACAGCCCCAGCATTTT.

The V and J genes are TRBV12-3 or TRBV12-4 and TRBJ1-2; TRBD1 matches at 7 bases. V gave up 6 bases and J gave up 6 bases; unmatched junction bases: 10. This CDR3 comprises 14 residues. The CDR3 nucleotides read TGTGCCAGCAGCCTACGACAGGGTAGGGATGGCTACACCTTC. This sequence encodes CASSLRQGRDGYTF.

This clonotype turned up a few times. CDR3 DNA: TGCGCCAGCAGCTCGGGAACAGGTGGGGTCGCTTTCTTT. Its protein is CASSSGTGGVAFF. This chain links TRBV5-1 with TRBJ1-1, with TRBD1 as a possible D gene (5 bases). Trimming pared 3 bases from V and 11 bases from J, leaving 17 bases between. This CDR3 region has 13 residues. Germline V gives CDR1 SGHRS, CDR2 YFSETQ.

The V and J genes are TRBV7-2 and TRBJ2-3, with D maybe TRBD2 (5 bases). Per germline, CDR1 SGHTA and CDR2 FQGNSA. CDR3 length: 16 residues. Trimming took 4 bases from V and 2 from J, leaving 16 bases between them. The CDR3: CASSWAPAGSTDTQYF. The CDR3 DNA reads TGTGCCAGCAGCTGGGCTCCGGCGGGCTCCACAGATACGCAGTATTTT. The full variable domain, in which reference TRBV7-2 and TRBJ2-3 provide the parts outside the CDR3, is GAGVSQSPSNKVTEKGKDVELRCDPISGHTALYWYRQSLGQGLEFLIYFQGNSAPDKSGLPSDRFSAERTGGSVSTLTIQRTQQEDSAVYLCASSWAPAGSTDTQYFGPGTRLTVL.

DNA of the CDR3: TGCAGTGCTAGAGGAGTCCGAGACCCCAAAGAGACCCAGTACTTC. It specifies CSARGVRDPKETQYF. This chain links TRBV20-1 with TRBJ2-5; D is ambiguous. CDR3 length: 15 residues. Trimming pared 1 base from V and 3 bases from J, leaving 15 bases between. Germline CDR1 is DFQATT and CDR2 is SNEGSKA (reference sequence).

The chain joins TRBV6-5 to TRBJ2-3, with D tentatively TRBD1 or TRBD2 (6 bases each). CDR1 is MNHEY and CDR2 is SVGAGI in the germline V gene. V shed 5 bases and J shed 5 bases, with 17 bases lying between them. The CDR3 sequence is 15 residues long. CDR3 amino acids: CASSLLEGGKDTQYF. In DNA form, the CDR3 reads TGTGCCAGCAGTCTACTTGAGGGGGGTAAAGATACGCAGTATTTT.

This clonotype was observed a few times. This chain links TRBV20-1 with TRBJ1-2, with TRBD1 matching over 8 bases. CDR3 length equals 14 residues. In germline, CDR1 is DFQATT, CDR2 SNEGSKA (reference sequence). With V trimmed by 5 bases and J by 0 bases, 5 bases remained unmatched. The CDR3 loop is CSALGQATNYGYTF. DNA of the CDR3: TGCAGTGCTTTGGGACAGGCCACTAACTATGGCTACACCTTC.

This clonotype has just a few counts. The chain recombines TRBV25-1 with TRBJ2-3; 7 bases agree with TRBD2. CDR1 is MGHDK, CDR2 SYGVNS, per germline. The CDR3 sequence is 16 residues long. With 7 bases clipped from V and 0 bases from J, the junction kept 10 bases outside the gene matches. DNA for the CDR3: TGTGCCAGCACTGTAGGGAGCGGGGCTAGCACAGATACGCAGTATTTT. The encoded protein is CASTVGSGASTDTQYF.

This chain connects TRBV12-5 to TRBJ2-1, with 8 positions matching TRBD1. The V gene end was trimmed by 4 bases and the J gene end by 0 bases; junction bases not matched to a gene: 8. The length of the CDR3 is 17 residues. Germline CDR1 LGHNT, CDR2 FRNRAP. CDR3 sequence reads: CASGCPGQGSSYNEQFF. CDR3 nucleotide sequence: TGTGCTAGTGGTTGCCCTGGACAGGGAAGCTCCTACAATGAGCAGTTCTTC.

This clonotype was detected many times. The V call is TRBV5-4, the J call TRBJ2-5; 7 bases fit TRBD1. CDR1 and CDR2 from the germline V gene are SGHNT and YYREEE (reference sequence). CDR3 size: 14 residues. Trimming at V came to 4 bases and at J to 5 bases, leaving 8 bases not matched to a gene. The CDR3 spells CASSMDRTVETQYF. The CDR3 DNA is TGTGCCAGCAGCATGGACAGGACTGTGGAGACCCAGTACTTC.

The CDR3 sequence: CASSFGNPPLFF. The DNA for the CDR3 is TGTGCCAGCAGCTTCGGGAACCCCCCTTTGTTTTTT. The chain combines TRBV7-3 with TRBJ1-4; D not certain. Germline CDR1 reads SGHTA; CDR2 reads FQGTGA. V was clipped by 3 bases and J by 15 bases, with 14 bases between them. The CDR3 consists of 12 residues.

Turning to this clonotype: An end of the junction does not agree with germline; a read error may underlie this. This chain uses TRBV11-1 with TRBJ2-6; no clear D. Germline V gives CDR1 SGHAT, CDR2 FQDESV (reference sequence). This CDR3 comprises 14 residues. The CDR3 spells CASSQTSGVNVLTF. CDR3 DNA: TGTGCCAGCAGCCAAACCTCTGGGGTCAACGTCCTGACTTTC.

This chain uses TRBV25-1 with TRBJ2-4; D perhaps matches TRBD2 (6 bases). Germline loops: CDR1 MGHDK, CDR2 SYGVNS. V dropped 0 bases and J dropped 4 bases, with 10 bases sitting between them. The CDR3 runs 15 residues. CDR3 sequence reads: CASSEYAGSKNIQYF. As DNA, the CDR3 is TGTGCCAGCAGTGAATATGCGGGATCTAAAAACATTCAGTACTTC.

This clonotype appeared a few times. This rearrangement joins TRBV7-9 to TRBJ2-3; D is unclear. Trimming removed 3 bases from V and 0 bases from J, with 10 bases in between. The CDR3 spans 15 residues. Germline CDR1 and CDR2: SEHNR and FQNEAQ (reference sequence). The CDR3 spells CASSLIADSTDTQYF. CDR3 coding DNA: TGTGCCAGCAGCTTGATCGCGGACAGCACAGATACGCAGTATTTT.

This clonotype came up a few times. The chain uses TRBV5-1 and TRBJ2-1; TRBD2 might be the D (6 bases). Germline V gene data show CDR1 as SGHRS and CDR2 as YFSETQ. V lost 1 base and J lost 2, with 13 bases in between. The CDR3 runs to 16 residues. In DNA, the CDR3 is TGCGCCAGCAGCTTGATCAAGCGGGTCGCCTACAATGAGCAGTTCTTC. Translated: CASSLIKRVAYNEQFF.

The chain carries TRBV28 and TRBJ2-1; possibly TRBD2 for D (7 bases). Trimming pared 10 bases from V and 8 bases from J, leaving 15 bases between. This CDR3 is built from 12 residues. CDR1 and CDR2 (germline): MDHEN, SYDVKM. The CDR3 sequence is CANSRGGYEQFF. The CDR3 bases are TGTGCCAATTCGAGGGGGGGCTATGAGCAGTTCTTC. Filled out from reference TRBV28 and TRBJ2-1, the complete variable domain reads DVKVTQSSRYLVKRTGEKVFLECVQDMDHENMFWYRQDPGLGLRLIYFSYDVKMKEKGDIPEGYSVSREKKERFSLILESASTNQTSMYLCANSRGGYEQFFGPGTRLTVL.

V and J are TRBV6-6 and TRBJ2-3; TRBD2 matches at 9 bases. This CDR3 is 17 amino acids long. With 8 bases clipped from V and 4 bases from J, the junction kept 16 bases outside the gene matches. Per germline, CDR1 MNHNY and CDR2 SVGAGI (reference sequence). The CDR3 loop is CASRTLAGRGGADTQYF. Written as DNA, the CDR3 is TGTGCCAGCCGCACTTTAGCTGGGCGGGGGGGCGCAGATACGCAGTATTTT.

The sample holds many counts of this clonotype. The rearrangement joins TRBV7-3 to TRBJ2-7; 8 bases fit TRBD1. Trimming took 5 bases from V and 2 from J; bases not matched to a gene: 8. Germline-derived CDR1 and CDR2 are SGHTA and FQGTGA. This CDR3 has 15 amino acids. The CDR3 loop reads CASSRGTGAAYEQYF. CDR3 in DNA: TGTGCCAGCAGCCGAGGGACAGGCGCCGCCTACGAGCAGTACTTC.